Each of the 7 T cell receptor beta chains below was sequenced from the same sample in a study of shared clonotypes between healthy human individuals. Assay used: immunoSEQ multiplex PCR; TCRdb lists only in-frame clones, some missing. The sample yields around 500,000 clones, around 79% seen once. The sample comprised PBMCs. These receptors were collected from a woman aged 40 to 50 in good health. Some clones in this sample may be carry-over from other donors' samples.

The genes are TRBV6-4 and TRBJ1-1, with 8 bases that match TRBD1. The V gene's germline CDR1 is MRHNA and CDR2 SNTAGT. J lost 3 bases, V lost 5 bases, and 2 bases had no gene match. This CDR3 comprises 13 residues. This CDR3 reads CASSKTGDTEAFF. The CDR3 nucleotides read TGTGCCAGCAGTAAGACAGGGGACACTGAAGCTTTCTTT.

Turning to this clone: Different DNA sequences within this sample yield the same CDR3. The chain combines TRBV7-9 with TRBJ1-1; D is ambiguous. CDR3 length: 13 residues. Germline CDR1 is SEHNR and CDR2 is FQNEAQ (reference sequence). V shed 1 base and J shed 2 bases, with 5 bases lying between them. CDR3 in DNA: TGTGCCAGCAGCTTAGAACAAAACACTGAAGCTTTCTTT. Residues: CASSLEQNTEAFF.

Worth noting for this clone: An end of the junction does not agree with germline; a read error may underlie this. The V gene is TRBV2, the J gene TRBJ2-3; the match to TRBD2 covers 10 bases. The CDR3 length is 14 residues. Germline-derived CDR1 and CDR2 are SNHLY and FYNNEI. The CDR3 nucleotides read TGTGCCAGCAAGCTAGCGGGAGTGTCAGAAACGCAGTATTTT. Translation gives CASKLAGVSETQYF.

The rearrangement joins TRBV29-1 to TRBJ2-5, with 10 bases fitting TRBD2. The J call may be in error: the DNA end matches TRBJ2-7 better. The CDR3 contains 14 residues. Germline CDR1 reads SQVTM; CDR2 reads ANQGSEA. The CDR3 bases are TGCAGCGTTCCACTAGCGGGACATCCCTACGAGCAGTACTTC. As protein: CSVPLAGHPYEQYF.

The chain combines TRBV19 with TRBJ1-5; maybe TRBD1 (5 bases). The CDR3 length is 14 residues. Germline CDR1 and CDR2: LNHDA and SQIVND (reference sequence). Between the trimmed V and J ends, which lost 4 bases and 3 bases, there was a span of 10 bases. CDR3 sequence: CASSKRGDNQPQHF. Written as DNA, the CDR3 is TGTGCCAGTAGTAAAAGAGGGGACAATCAGCCCCAGCATTTT. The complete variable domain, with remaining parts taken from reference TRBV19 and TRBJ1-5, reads DGGITQSPKYLFRKEGQNVTLSCEQNLNHDAMYWYRQDPGQGLRLIYYSQIVNDFQKGDIAEGYSVSREKKESFPLTVTSAQKNPTAFYLCASSKRGDNQPQHFGDGTRLSIL.

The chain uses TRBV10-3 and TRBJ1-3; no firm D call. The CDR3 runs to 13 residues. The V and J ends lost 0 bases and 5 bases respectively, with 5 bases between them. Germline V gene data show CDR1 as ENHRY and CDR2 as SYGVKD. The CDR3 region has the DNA TGTGCCATCAGTGAGTCGGATAGAAACACCATATATTTT. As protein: CAISESDRNTIYF.

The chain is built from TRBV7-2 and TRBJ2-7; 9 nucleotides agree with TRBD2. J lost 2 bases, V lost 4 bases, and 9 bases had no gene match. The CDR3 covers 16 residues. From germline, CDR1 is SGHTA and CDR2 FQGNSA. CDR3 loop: CASSSQRLAEPYEQYF. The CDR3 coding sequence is TGTGCCAGCAGCTCACAGAGACTAGCGGAACCCTACGAGCAGTACTTC.